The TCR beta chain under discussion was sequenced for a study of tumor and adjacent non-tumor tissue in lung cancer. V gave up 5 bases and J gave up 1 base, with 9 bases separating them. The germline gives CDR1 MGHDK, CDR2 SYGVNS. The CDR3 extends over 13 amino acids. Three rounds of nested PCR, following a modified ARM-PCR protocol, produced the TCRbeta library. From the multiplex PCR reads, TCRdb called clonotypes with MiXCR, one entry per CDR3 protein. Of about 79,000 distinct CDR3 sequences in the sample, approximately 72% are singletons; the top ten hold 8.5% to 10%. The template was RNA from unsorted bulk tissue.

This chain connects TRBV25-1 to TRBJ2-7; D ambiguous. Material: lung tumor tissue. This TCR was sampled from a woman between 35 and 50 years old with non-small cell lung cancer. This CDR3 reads CASSWVYSYEQYF. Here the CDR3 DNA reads TGTGCCAGCAGTTGGGTGTATTCCTACGAGCAGTACTTC.